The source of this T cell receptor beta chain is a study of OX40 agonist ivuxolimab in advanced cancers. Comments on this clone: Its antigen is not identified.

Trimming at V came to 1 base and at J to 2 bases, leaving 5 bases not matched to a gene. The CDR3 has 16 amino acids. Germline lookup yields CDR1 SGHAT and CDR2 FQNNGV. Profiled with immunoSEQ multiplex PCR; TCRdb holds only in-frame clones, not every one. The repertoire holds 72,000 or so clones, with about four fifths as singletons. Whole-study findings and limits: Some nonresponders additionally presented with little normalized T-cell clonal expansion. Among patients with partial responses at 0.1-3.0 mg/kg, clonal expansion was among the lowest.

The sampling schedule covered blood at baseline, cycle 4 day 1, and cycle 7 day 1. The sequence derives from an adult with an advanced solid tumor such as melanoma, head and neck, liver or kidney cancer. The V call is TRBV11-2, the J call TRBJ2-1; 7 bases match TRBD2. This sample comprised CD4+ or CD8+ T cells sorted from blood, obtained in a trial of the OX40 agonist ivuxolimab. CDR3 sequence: CASSLGLAVAYNEQFF. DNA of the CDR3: TGTGCCAGCAGCTTAGGTCTAGCGGTTGCCTACAATGAGCAGTTCTTC.